These T cell receptor beta chains were read from a single sample in a study of T cells in Graves' hyperthyroidism and ophthalmopathy. MiXCR was run by TCRdb on the multiplex PCR reads, yielding one entry per CDR3 protein. The repertoire holds around 600,000 distinct CDR3 sequences, with about 15% as singletons. Sequenced material: blood. These receptors were collected from a woman in her twenties or thirties with Graves' hyperthyroidism. Each CDR3 is given with its conserved first and last residue. D genes are given only for firm matches. Only part of the rows carry a size: once, few, many, or a class if the clone is expanded.

v_call	j_call	clone_size	d_call	cdr3_aa	cdr3_nt
TRBV5-1	TRBJ2-7	.	TRBD1	CASSLGDRGEQYF	TGCGCCAGCAGCTTGGGGGACAGGGGCGAGCAGTACTTC
TRBV6-2/TRBV6-3	TRBJ2-7	.	TRBD1	CASSWTGVFYEQYF	TGTGCCAGCAGTTGGACAGGGGTATTCTACGAGCAGTACTTC
TRBV6-1	TRBJ2-7	many	.	CASTVTSTPLGEQYF	TGTGCCAGCACCGTCACTAGCACTCCCTTGGGGGAGCAGTACTTC
TRBV18	TRBJ2-3	.	.	CASSPEKGVVADTQYF	TGTGCCAGCTCACCAGAAAAGGGGGTCGTAGCAGATACGCAGTATTTT
TRBV7-9	TRBJ2-5	.	.	CASSPAYQETQYF	TGTGCCAGCAGCCCGGCCTATCAAGAGACCCAGTACTTC
TRBV13	TRBJ2-7	many	TRBD2	CASSFRGGSYEQYF	TGTGCCAGCAGCTTTCGGGGGGGCAGCTACGAGCAGTACTTC
TRBV4-1	TRBJ1-1	few	.	CASSQELSKSRAPEAFF	TGCGCCAGCAGCCAAGAACTATCTAAGAGCAGGGCCCCTGAAGCTTTCTTT
TRBV29-1	TRBJ2-1	few	TRBD2	CSVTSGRRGINEQFF	TGCAGCGTTACTAGCGGGAGAAGAGGTATCAATGAGCAGTTCTTC
TRBV29-1	TRBJ2-3	few	.	CSVRAASSTDTQYF	TGCAGCGTTCGAGCGGCCTCTAGCACAGATACGCAGTATTTT
TRBV5-1	TRBJ2-7	many	TRBD1	CASSSQDREVSYEQYF	TGCGCCAGCAGTTCCCAGGACAGGGAAGTCTCCTACGAGCAGTACTTC
TRBV5-6	TRBJ1-1	.	.	CASSIPVMNTEAFF	TGTGCCAGCAGCATACCTGTCATGAACACTGAAGCTTTCTTT
TRBV20-1	TRBJ2-3	.	.	CSARDTPPTVVQYF	TGCAGTGCTCGGGACACTCCTCCGACTGTGGTGCAGTATTTT